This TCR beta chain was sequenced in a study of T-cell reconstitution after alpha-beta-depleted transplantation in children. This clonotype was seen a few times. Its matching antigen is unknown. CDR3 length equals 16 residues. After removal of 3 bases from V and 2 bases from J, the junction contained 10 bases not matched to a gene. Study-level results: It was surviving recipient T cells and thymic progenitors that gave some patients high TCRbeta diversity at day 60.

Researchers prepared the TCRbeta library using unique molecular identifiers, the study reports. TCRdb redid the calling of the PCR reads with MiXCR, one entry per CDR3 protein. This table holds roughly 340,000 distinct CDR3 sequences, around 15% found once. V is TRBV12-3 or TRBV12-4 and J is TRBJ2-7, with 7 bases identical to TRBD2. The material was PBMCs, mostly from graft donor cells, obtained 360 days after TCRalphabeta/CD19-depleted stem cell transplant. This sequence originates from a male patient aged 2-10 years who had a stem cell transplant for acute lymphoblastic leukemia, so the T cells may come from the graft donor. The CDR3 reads CASSFASGTTAYEQYF. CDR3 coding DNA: TGTGCCAGCAGTTTTGCCTCCGGGACTACCGCCTACGAGCAGTACTTC.